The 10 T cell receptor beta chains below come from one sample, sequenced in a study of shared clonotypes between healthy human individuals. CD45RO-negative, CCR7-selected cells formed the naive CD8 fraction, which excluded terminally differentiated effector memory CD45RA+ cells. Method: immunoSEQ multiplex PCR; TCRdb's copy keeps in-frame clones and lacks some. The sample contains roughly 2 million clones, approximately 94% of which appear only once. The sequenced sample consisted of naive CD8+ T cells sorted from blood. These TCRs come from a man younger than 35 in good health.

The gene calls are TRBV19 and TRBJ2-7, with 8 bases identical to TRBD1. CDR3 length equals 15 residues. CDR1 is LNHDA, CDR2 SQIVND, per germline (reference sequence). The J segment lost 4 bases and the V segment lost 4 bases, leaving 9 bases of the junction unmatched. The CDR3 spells CASSSFSGGYYEQYF. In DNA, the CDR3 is TGTGCCAGTAGTAGCTTCTCAGGGGGCTATTACGAGCAGTACTTC.

The CDR3 loop is CATQLGVIGELFF. CDR3 bases: TGTGCCACCCAGTTAGGGGTCATCGGGGAGCTGTTTTTT. The chain couples TRBV6-5 to TRBJ2-2, with D perhaps TRBD1 (5 bases). The CDR3 length is 13 residues. CDR1 MNHEY and CDR2 SVGAGI come from the germline V gene. V lost 10 bases and J lost 7, with 16 bases in between.

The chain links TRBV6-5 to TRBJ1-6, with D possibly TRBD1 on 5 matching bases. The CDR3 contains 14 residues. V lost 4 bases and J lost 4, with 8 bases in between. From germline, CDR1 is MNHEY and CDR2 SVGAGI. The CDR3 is CASSLGRYNSPLHF. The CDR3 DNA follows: TGTGCCAGCAGTTTGGGGCGTTATAATTCACCCCTCCACTTT.

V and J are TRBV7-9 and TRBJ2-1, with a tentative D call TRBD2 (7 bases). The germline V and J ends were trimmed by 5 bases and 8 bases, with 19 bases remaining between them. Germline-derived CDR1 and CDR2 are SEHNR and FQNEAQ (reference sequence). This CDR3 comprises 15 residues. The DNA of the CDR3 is TGTGCCAGCAGCCCCGGACAGCGGGAATGGTATGAGCAGTTCTTC. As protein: CASSPGQREWYEQFF.

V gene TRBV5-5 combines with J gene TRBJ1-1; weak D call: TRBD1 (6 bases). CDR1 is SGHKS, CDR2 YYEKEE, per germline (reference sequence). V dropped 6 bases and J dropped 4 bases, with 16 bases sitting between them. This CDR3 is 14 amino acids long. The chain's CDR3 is CASILGGGSTEAFF. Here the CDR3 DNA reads TGTGCCAGCATCCTGGGAGGGGGTAGCACTGAAGCTTTCTTT.

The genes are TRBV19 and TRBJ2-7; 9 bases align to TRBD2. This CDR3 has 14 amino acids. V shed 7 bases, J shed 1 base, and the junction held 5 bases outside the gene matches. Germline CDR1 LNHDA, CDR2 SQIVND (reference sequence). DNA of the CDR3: TGTGCCAGTATGCGACTAGCGGATTCCTACGAGCAGTACTTC. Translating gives CASMRLADSYEQYF. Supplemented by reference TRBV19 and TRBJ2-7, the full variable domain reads DGGITQSPKYLFRKEGQNVTLSCEQNLNHDAMYWYRQDPGQGLRLIYYSQIVNDFQKGDIAEGYSVSREKKESFPLTVTSAQKNPTAFYLCASMRLADSYEQYFGPGTRLTVT.

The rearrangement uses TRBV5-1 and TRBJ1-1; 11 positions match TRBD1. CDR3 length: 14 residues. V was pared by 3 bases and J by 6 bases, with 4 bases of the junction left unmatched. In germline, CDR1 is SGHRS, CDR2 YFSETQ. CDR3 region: CASSWTGGKSEAFF. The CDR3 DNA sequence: TGCGCCAGCAGCTGGACAGGGGGCAAGTCTGAAGCTTTCTTT. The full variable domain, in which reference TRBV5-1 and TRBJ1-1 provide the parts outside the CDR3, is KAGVTQTPRYLIKTRGQQVTLSCSPISGHRSVSWYQQTPGQGLQFLFEYFSETQRNKGNFPGRFSGRQFSNSRSEMNVSTLELGDSALYLCASSWTGGKSEAFFGQGTRLTVV.

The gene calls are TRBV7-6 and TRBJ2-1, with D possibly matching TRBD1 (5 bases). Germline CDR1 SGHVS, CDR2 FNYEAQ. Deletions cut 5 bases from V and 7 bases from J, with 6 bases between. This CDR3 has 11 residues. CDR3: CASSQGNEQFF. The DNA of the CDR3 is TGTGCCAGCAGCCAGGGTAATGAGCAGTTCTTC.

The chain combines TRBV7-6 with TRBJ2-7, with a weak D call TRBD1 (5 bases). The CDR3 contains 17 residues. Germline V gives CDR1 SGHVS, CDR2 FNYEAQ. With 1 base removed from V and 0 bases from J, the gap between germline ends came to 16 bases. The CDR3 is CASSLVSRGGISYEQYF. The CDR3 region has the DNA TGTGCCAGCAGCTTAGTCAGTAGGGGCGGCATCTCCTACGAGCAGTACTTC.

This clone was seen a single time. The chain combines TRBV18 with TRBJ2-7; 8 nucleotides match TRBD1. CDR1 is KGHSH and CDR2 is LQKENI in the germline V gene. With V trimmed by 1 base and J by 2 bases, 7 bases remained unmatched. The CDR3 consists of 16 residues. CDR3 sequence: CASSPQDRALTYEQYF. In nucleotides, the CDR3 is TGTGCCAGCTCACCACAGGACAGGGCTCTAACCTACGAGCAGTACTTC.